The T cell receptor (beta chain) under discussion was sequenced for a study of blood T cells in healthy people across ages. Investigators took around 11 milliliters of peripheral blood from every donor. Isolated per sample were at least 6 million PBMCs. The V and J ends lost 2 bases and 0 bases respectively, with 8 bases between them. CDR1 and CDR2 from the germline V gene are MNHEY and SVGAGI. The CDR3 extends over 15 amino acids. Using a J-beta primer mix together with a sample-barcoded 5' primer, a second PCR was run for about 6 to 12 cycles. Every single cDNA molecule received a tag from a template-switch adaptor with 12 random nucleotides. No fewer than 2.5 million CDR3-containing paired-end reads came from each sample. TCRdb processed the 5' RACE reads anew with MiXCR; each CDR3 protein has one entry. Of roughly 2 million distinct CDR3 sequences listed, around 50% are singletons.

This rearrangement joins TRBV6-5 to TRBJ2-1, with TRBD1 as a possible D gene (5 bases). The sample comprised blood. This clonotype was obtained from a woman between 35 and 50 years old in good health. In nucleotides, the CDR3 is TGTGCCAGCAGTTACGACAGCAGCTCCTACAATGAGCAGTTCTTC. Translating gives CASSYDSSSYNEQFF.